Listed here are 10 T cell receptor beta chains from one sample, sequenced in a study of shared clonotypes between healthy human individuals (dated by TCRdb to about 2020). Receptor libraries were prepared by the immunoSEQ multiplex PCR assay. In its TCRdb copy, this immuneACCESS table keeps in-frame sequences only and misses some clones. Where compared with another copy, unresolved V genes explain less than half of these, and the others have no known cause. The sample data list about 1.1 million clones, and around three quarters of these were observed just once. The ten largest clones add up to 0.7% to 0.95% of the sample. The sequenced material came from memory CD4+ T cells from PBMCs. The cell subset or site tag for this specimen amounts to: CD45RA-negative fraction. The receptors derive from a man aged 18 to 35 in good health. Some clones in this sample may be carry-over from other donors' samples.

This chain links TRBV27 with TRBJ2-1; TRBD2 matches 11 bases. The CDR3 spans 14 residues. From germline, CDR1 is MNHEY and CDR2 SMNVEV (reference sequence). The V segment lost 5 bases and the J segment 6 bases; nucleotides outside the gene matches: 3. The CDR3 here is CASSLTSGSNEQFF. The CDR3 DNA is TGTGCCAGCAGTCTTACTAGCGGGAGCAATGAGCAGTTCTTC.

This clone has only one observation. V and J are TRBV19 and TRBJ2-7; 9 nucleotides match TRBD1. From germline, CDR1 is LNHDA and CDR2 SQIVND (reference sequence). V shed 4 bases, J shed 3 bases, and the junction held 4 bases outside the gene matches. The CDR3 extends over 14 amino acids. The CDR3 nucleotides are TGTGCCAGTAGTAAACCGGGACAGGGCTACGAGCAGTACTTC. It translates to CASSKPGQGYEQYF.

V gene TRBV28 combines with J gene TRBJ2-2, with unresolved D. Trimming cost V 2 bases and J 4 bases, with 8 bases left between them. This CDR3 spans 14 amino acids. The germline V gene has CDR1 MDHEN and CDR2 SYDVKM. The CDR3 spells CASSLLQATGELFF. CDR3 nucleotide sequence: TGTGCCAGCAGTTTACTCCAGGCCACCGGGGAGCTGTTTTTT.

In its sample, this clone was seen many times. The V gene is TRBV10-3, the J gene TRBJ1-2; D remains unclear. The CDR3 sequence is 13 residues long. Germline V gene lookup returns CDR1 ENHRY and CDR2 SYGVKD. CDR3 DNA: TGTGCGTCCCAGGTGGGCGAAAACTATGGCTACACCTTC. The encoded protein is CASQVGENYGYTF.

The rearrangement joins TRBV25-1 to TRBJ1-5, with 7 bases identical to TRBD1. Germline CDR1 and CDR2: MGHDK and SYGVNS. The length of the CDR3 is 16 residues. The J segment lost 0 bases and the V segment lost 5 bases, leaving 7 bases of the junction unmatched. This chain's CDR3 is CASSPPGTVSNQPQHF. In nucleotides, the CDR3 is TGTGCCAGCAGTCCTCCCGGGACAGTTAGCAATCAGCCCCAGCATTTT.

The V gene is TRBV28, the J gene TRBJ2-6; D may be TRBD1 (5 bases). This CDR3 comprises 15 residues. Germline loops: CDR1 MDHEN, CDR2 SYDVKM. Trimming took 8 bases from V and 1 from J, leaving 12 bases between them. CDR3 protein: CASLGAGSGANVLTF. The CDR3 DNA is TGTGCCAGCCTTGGGGCAGGTTCTGGGGCCAACGTCCTGACTTTC.

The CDR3 nucleotides read TGCGCCAGCAGCCCGCTAGCGGGTCCCTACGAGCAGTACTTC. Protein sequence: CASSPLAGPYEQYF. The genes are TRBV4-3 and TRBJ2-7, with 8 bases identical to TRBD2. The CDR3 is made up of 14 amino acids. Germline CDR1 reads LGHNA; CDR2 reads YSLEER. With V trimmed by 4 bases and J by 2 bases, 4 bases remained unmatched.

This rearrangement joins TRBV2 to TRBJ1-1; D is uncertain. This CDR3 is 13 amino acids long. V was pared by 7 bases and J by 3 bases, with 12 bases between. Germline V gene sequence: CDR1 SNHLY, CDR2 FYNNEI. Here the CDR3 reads CASTQYGDTEAFF. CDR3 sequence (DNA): TGTGCCAGCACCCAGTATGGGGACACTGAAGCTTTCTTT.

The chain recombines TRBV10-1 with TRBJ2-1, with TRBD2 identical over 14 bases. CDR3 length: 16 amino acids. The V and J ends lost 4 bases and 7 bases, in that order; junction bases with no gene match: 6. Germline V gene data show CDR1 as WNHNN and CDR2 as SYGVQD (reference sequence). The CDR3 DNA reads TGCGCCAGCAGTGGGGGACTAGCGGGAGTATGGAATGAGCAGTTCTTC. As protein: CASSGGLAGVWNEQFF.

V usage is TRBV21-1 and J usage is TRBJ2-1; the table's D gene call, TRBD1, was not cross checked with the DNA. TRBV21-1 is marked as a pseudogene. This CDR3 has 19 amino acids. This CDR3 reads CASSPGDRGTIGSYNEQFF. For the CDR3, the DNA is TGTGCCAGCAGCCCGGGTGACAGGGGGACCATTGGATCCTACAATGAGCAGTTCTTC.